What follows are 4 T cell receptor beta chains derived from one specimen sequenced in a study of OX40 agonist ivuxolimab in advanced cancers. The assay was immunoSEQ multiplex PCR, and TCRdb's table has in-frame clones only and misses some. The sample comprises more than 80,000 clones, roughly 84% of which are singletons, and around 0.7% rests with the top ten. Material: CD4+ or CD8+ T cells sorted from blood, obtained in a trial of the OX40 agonist ivuxolimab. These receptors were taken from an adult with an advanced solid tumor such as melanoma, head and neck, liver or kidney cancer.

The J gene is TRBJ1-5, the V gene TRBV6-1, with no clear D. The V and J ends lost 4 bases and 4 bases respectively, with 14 bases between them. This CDR3 is built from 15 residues. CDR1 and CDR2 (germline): MNHNS, SASEGT. This CDR3 is CASSVSGVGNQPQHF. DNA of the CDR3: TGTGCCAGCAGTGTGTCCGGGGTAGGGAATCAGCCCCAGCATTTT.

The chain employs TRBV9 and TRBJ2-3, with 10 bases aligning to TRBD1. From germline, CDR1 is SGDLS and CDR2 YYNGEE. The trim removed 4 bases at V and 4 bases at J, leaving 6 bases unmatched. This CDR3 contains 15 residues. The CDR3 DNA sequence: TGTGCCAGCAGCACCCGGACAGGGGGAGCAGATACGCAGTATTTT. Its translation is CASSTRTGGADTQYF.

V and J are TRBV7-9 and TRBJ2-2; 11 bases fit TRBD2. Germline V gene data show CDR1 as SEHNR and CDR2 as FQNEAQ (reference sequence). CDR3 length: 15 amino acids. The ends lost 5 bases at V and 9 bases at J; junction bases unmatched: 8. CDR3 in DNA: TGTGCCAGCAGCCTATCCCTAGCGGGAGGCCGGGAGCTGTTTTTT. Translation: CASSLSLAGGRELFF. Drawing the rest from reference TRBV7-9 and TRBJ2-2, the complete variable domain is DTGVSQNPRHKITKRGQNVTFRCDPISEHNRLYWYRQTLGQGPEFLTYFQNEAQLEKSRLLSDRFSAERPKGSFSTLEIQRTEQGDSAMYLCASSLSLAGGRELFFGEGSRLTVL.

The chain employs TRBV6-1 and TRBJ2-7, with TRBD2 as a possible D gene (5 bases). V was trimmed by 3 bases and J by 5 bases, leaving 14 bases between them. Germline CDR1 MNHNS, CDR2 SASEGT. This CDR3 region has 14 residues. For the CDR3, the DNA is TGTGCCAGCAGTGATTGGGGTTTGCGGGACGAGCAGTACTTC. Protein sequence: CASSDWGLRDEQYF.